The following is a T cell receptor beta chain sequence with its context. Using a J-beta primer mix together with a sample-barcoded 5' primer, a second PCR was run for about 6 to 12 cycles. TCRdb re-called the 5' RACE reads with MiXCR, one entry per CDR3 protein. The repertoire holds 1.6 million or so distinct CDR3 sequences, with 30% to 35% as singletons. The entry originates in a study of blood T cells in healthy people across ages. The source is a woman under 40 in good health. Specimen: blood.

The CDR3 DNA reads as TGTGCCAGCACCCCGCGGGACATCCATAACTATGGCTACACCTTC. Translated, it gives CASTPRDIHNYGYTF. This chain connects TRBV6-6 to TRBJ1-2; D is perhaps TRBD1 (6 bases). Germline-derived CDR1 and CDR2 are MNHNY and SVGAGI (reference sequence). Trimming pared 7 bases from V and 1 base from J, leaving 16 bases between. The CDR3 has 15 residues.